The 18 T cell receptor beta chains reported below all come from one sample, sequenced in a study of cytomegalovirus exposure and HLA in healthy donors. Produced via immunoSEQ multiplex PCR; TCRdb's table is partial and in-frame only. The sample lists about 260,000 clones; around 91% were seen once. What was sequenced was PBMCs. The receptors come from a woman aged 25-40 years in good health and CMV-seronegative.

The rearrangement links TRBV11-3 to TRBJ1-2; tentatively, D is TRBD1 (6 bases). The germline CDR1 and CDR2 sequences are SGHNT and YENEEA. The CDR3 is 15 amino acids. V lost 1 base to trimming and J lost 4 bases, with 13 bases between them. The CDR3, as DNA: TGTGCCAGCAGCTTAGGCTTCGGGGGCGGCTATGGCTACACCTTC. Amino acid sequence: CASSLGFGGGYGYTF.

V usage is TRBV11-3 and J usage is TRBJ2-2, with TRBD1 matching 9 bases. V was clipped by 5 bases and J by 7 bases; unmatched bases: 8. CDR3 size: 15 residues. Germline V lookup: CDR1 SGHNT, CDR2 YENEEA. CDR3 sequence reads: CASSATGGMGGELFF. The CDR3, as DNA: TGTGCCAGCAGCGCGACAGGGGGAATGGGCGGGGAGCTGTTTTTT.

The CDR3 DNA follows: TGTGCCAGCAGGAGGGACAGGGGCGGGGAGACCCAGTACTTC. Translated, it gives CASRRDRGGETQYF. The chain combines TRBV13 with TRBJ2-5; 10 bases fit TRBD1. The V segment lost 6 bases and the J segment 5 bases; nucleotides outside the gene matches: 6. The CDR3 is 14 amino acids. Germline assignment: CDR1 PRHDT and CDR2 FYEKMQ (reference sequence). Looking up the rest from reference TRBV13 and TRBJ2-5 gives the full variable domain: AAGVIQSPRHLIKEKRETATLKCYPIPRHDTVYWYQQGPGQDPQFLISFYEKMQSDKGSIPDRFSAQQFSDYHSELNMSSLELGDSALYFCASRRDRGGETQYFGPGTRLLVL.

The V and J genes are TRBV19 and TRBJ1-1; no reliable D call. Germline CDR1 LNHDA, CDR2 SQIVND (reference sequence). Trimming cost V 7 bases and J 3 bases, with 9 bases left between them. The CDR3 runs 12 residues. CDR3 sequence: CASNSGDTEAFF. CDR3 sequence (DNA): TGTGCCAGTAATAGTGGAGACACTGAAGCTTTCTTT.

The chain is built from TRBV5-4 and TRBJ2-5; tentatively, D is TRBD1 (6 bases). With 2 bases removed from V and 1 base from J, the gap between germline ends came to 12 bases. CDR1 is SGHNT, CDR2 YYREEE, per germline (reference sequence). This CDR3 is 15 amino acids long. The CDR3 spells CASSFTGRAQETQYF. In DNA, the CDR3 is TGTGCCAGCAGCTTCACAGGGAGAGCCCAAGAGACCCAGTACTTC.

The chain uses TRBV19 and TRBJ2-3; D is unclear. The CDR3 is 15 amino acids. Trimming pared 2 bases from V and 0 bases from J, leaving 9 bases between. CDR1 LNHDA and CDR2 SQIVND come from the germline V gene (reference sequence). In nucleotides, the CDR3 is TGTGCCAGTAGTATAAATGGCCAGAGCACAGATACGCAGTATTTT. It specifies CASSINGQSTDTQYF.

The chain links TRBV11-2 to TRBJ1-1; D gene unclear. Per germline, CDR1 SGHAT and CDR2 FQNNGV. CDR3 length: 16 amino acids. V was pared by 4 bases and J by 1 base, with 16 bases between. The CDR3 spells CASSSPVLSGNTEAFF. In DNA, the CDR3 is TGTGCCAGCAGCTCCCCAGTTCTTTCAGGGAACACTGAAGCTTTCTTT.

This clone was seen once. V and J are TRBV5-6 and TRBJ2-1, with TRBD1 as a possible D gene (6 bases). Trimming shortened V by 1 base and J by 3 bases, and 8 bases separated the two germline ends. CDR1 is SGHDT and CDR2 is YYEEEE in the germline V gene. The CDR3 has 14 amino acids. The CDR3: CASSLWTDYNEQFF. In nucleotides, the CDR3 is TGTGCCAGCAGCTTGTGGACAGACTACAATGAGCAGTTCTTC.

The gene calls are TRBV28 and TRBJ1-5; 7 bases fit TRBD1. The CDR3 covers 16 residues. Germline V CDR1 and CDR2: MDHEN, SYDVKM. J lost 7 bases, V lost 7 bases, and 16 bases had no gene match. CDR3 loop: CASIPSPRGMRQPQHF. The CDR3, as DNA: TGTGCCAGCATCCCGTCCCCCAGGGGGATGAGGCAGCCCCAGCATTTT.

This clone was seen a handful of times. The V call is TRBV4-1, the J call TRBJ2-7; the D is unclear. The CDR3 contains 15 residues. The germline V gene has CDR1 MGHRA and CDR2 YSYEKL. V was pared by 4 bases and J by 2 bases, with 15 bases between. DNA for the CDR3: TGCGCCAGCAGCCTCCAATCCCAGGCCCCCTACGAGCAGTACTTC. Its protein is CASSLQSQAPYEQYF.

The chain links TRBV2 to TRBJ2-7; 10 nucleotides agree with TRBD1. The germline V gene has CDR1 SNHLY and CDR2 FYNNEI. Losses at the gene ends were 6 bases for V and 4 bases for J; bases not matched to a gene: 6. The CDR3 is made up of 14 amino acids. The CDR3 DNA reads TGTGCCAGCAGCACCGGGACAGGGGTTTACGAGCAGTACTTC. This translates into CASSTGTGVYEQYF.

CDR3 bases: TGTGCCAGCAGCTTGGGGGAGAGTTTTGGAACAGATACGCAGTATTTT. Translation: CASSLGESFGTDTQYF. The chain links TRBV7-9 to TRBJ2-3; D possibly matches TRBD1 or TRBD2 (5 bases each). The CDR3 runs 16 residues. Trimming pared 3 bases from V and 3 bases from J, leaving 16 bases between. Germline CDR1 is SEHNR and CDR2 is FQNEAQ (reference sequence).

The CDR3: CSVGTSRTYNEQFF. CDR3 in DNA: TGCAGCGTTGGGACTAGCAGAACCTACAATGAGCAGTTCTTC. V gene TRBV29-1 combines with J gene TRBJ2-1, with TRBD2 matching 8 bases. Unmatched junction bases numbered 4, after V lost 4 bases and J lost 2 bases. The CDR3 is made up of 14 amino acids. Germline-derived CDR1 and CDR2 are SQVTM and ANQGSEA.

The count of this clone is one. The chain employs TRBV30 and TRBJ2-5, with 8 bases matching TRBD2. CDR3 length equals 14 residues. From germline, CDR1 is GTSNPN and CDR2 SVGIG (reference sequence). V was clipped by 1 base and J by 5 bases; unmatched bases: 6. This CDR3 is CAWSDRGRLETQYF. In DNA, the CDR3 is TGTGCCTGGAGTGACCGCGGGAGGTTGGAGACCCAGTACTTC.

In nucleotides, the CDR3 is TGTGCCAGCAGTTTCCGGGACCCGGCCTACGAGCAGTACTTC. It translates to CASSFRDPAYEQYF. The V call is TRBV27, the J call TRBJ2-7; D possibly uses TRBD1 or TRBD2 (5 bases each). CDR1 is MNHEY and CDR2 is SMNVEV in the germline V gene (reference sequence). The V gene lost 3 bases and the J gene lost 2 bases, with 11 bases spanning the gap. CDR3 length: 14 residues.

The chain links TRBV27 to TRBJ2-1; maybe TRBD2 (7 bases). The V end was cut by 0 bases, the J end by 2 bases, with 8 bases between. The CDR3 is made up of 15 amino acids. CDR1 and CDR2 from the germline V gene are MNHEY and SMNVEV (reference sequence). CDR3 protein: CASSLSRGPYNEQFF. The CDR3 DNA reads as TGTGCCAGCAGTTTATCGCGGGGGCCCTACAATGAGCAGTTCTTC.

The gene calls are TRBV15 and TRBJ2-5, with a possible D match to TRBD2 (6 bases). This CDR3 region has 15 residues. Germline lookup yields CDR1 LNHNV and CDR2 YYDKDF (reference sequence). With 0 bases removed from V and 5 bases from J, the gap between germline ends came to 13 bases. The CDR3 sequence: CATSRDRRAGETQYF. CDR3 nucleotides: TGTGCCACCAGCAGAGACCGGAGGGCCGGGGAGACCCAGTACTTC.

This rearrangement joins TRBV7-9 to TRBJ2-7, with D possibly TRBD2 on 5 matching bases. V lost 3 bases and J lost 3, with 9 bases in between. Germline V lookup: CDR1 SEHNR, CDR2 FQNEAQ (reference sequence). The CDR3 consists of 13 residues. This CDR3 reads CASSFTTSYEQYF. The DNA of the CDR3 is TGTGCCAGCAGCTTCACAACTAGCTACGAGCAGTACTTC.